This TCR beta chain was found in a study of early T cells in non-severe SARS-CoV-2 infection. TCRdb itself ran the 5' RACE reads through MiXCR, one entry per CDR3 protein. This table has about 33,000 distinct CDR3 sequences, about 4.3% appearing once. There are 13 residues in the CDR3. V lost 5 bases to trimming and J lost 5 bases, with 12 bases between them. Germline CDR1 and CDR2: SGHTA and FQGTGA. Ten or more counts support this clonotype. V usage is TRBV7-3 and J usage is TRBJ1-1, with D unclear. The sample was whole blood. The sequence was collected from an adult who was a healthcare worker with PCR-confirmed SARS-CoV-2 infection or an uninfected control (not recorded which). The CDR3, as DNA: TGTGCCAGCAGCCCAACGGGAGGGACTGAAGCTTTCTTT. Protein sequence: CASSPTGGTEAFF.